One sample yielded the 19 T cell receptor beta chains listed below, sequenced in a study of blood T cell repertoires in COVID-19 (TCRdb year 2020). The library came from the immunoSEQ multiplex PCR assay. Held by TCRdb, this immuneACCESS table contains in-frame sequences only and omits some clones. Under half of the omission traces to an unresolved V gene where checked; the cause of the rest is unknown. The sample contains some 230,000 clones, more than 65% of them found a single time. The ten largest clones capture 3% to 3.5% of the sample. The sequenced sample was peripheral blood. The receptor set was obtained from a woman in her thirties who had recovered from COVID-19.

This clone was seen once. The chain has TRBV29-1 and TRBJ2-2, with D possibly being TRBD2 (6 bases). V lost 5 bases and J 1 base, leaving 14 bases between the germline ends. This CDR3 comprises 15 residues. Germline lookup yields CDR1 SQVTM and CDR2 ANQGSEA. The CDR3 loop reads CSVPGSGENTGELFF. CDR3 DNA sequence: TGCAGCGTTCCGGGTAGCGGAGAGAACACCGGGGAGCTGTTTTTT.

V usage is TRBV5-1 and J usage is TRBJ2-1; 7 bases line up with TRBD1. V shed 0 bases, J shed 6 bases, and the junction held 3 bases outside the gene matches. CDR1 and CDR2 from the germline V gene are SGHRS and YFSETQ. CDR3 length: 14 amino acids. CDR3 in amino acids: CASSLEGAFNEQFF. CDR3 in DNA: TGCGCCAGCAGCTTGGAGGGGGCTTTCAATGAGCAGTTCTTC.

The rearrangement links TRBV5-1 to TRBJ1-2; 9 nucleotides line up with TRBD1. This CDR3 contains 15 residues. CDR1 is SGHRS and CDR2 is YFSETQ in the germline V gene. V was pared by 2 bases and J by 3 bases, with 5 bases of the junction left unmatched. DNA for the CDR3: TGCGCCAGCAGCTTACAGGGGGCAAGAGACTATGGCTACACCTTC. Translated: CASSLQGARDYGYTF.

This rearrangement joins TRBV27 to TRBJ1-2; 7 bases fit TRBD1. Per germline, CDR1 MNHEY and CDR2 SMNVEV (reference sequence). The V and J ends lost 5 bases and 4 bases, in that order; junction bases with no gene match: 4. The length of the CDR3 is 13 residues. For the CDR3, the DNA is TGTGCCAGCAGTGCTGGGACAGTCTATGGCTACACCTTC. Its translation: CASSAGTVYGYTF.

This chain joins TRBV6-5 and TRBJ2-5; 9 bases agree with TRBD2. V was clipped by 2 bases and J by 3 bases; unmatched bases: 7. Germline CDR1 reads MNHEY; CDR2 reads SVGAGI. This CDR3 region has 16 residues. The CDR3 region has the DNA TGTGCCAGCAGTTACCTCCGGGGCGGGAGGGAAGAGACCCAGTACTTC. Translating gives CASSYLRGGREETQYF.

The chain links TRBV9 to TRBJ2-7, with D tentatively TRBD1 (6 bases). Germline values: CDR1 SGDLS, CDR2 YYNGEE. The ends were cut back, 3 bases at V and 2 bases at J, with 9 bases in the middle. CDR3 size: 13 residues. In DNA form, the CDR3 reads TGTGCCAGCAGCGCACAGGGTGCCTACGAGCAGTACTTC. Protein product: CASSAQGAYEQYF.

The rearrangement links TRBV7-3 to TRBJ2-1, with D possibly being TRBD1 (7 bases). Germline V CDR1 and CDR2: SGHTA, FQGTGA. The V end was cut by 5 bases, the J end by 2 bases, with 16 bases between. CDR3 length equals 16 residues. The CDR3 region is CASSAKPGGPYNEQFF. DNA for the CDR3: TGTGCCAGCAGCGCAAAGCCAGGGGGGCCCTACAATGAGCAGTTCTTC.

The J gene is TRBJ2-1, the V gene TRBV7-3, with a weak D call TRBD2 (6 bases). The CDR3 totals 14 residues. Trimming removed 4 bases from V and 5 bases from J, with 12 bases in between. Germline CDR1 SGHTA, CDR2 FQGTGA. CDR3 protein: CASSWGLHNNEQFF. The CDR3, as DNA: TGTGCCAGCAGCTGGGGACTGCATAACAATGAGCAGTTCTTC.

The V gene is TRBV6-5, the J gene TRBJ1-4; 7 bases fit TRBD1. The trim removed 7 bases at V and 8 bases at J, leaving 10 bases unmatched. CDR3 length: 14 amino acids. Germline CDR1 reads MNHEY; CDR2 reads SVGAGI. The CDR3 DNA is TGTGCCAGCAATTTTGACAGGGATGGCGAAAAACTGTTTTTT. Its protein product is CASNFDRDGEKLFF.

The CDR3, as DNA: TGTGCCAGCAGCCAAGAGTCAGGGCTCAATCAGCCCCAGCATTTT. It encodes CASSQESGLNQPQHF. This chain connects TRBV4-2 to TRBJ1-5; weak D call: TRBD1 (5 bases). CDR1 LGHNA and CDR2 YNFKEQ come from the germline V gene. This CDR3 is built from 15 residues. The ends were cut back, 0 bases at V and 3 bases at J, with 9 bases in the middle.

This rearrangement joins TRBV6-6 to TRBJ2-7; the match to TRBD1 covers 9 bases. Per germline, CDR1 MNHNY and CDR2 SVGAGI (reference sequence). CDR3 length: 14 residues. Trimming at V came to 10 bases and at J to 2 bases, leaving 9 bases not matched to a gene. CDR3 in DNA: TGTGCCACCAGCCCGGGACAGGGAACCTACGAGCAGTACTTC. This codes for CATSPGQGTYEQYF.

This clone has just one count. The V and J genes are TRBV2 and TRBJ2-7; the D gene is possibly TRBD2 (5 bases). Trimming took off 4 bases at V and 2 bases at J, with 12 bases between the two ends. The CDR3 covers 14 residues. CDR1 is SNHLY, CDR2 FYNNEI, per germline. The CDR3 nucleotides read TGTGCCAGCAGTGGAGGGAGCGATCCCTACGAGCAGTACTTC. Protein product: CASSGGSDPYEQYF.

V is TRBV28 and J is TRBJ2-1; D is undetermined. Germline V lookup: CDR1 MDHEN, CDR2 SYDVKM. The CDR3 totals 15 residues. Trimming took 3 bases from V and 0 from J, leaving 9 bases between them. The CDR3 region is CASSFTRNSYNEQFF. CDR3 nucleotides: TGTGCCAGCAGTTTTACGCGGAACTCCTACAATGAGCAGTTCTTC.

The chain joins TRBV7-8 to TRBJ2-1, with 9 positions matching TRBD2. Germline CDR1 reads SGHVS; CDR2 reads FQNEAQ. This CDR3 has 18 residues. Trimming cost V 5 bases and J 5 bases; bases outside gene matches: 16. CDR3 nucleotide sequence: TGTGCCAGCAGCAGAGAGAGTATAGCGGGAGAGGCGAACAATGAGCAGTTCTTC. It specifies CASSRESIAGEANNEQFF.

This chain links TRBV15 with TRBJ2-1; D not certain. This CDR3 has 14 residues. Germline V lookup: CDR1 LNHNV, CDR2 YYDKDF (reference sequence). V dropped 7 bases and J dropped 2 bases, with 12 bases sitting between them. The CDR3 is CATTDDGPYNEQFF. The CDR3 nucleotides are TGTGCCACCACCGATGATGGCCCCTACAATGAGCAGTTCTTC.

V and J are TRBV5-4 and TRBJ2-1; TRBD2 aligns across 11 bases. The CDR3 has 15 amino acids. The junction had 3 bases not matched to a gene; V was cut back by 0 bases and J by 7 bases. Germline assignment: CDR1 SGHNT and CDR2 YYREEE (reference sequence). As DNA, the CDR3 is TGTGCCAGCAGCTTGGCCGGGACTAGCGGTAATGAGCAGTTCTTC. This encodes CASSLAGTSGNEQFF.

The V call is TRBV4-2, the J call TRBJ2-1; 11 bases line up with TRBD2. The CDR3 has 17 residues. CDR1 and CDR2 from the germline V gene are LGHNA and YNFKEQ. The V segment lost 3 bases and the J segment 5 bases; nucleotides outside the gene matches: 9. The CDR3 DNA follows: TGTGCCAGCAGCCATAGGGCCCCGGGACTAGCGGACAATGAGCAGTTCTTC. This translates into CASSHRAPGLADNEQFF.

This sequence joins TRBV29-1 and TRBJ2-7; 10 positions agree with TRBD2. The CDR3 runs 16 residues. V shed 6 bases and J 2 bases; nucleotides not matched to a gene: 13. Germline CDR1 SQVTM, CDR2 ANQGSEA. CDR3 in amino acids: CSVAGESGRAPYEQYF. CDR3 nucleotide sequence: TGCAGCGTCGCGGGTGAGAGCGGGAGGGCCCCCTACGAGCAGTACTTC.

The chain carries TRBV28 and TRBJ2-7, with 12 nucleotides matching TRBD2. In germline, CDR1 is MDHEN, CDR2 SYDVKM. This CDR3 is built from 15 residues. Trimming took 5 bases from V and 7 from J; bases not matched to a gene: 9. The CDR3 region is CASSAGTSGSGEQYF. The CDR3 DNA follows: TGTGCCAGCAGTGCCGGGACTAGCGGGTCGGGGGAGCAGTACTTC.